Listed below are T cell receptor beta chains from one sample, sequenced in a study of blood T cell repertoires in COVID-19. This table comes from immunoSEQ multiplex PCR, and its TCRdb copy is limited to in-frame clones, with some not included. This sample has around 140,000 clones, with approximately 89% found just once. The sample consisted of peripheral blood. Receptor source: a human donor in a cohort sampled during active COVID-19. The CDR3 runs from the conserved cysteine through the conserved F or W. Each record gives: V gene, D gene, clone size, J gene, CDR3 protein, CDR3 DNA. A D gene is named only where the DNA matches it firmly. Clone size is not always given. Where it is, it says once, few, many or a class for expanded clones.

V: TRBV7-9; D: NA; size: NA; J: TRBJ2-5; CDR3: CASSYQGQRETQYF; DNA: TGTGCCAGCAGTTATCAGGGGCAGAGAGAGACCCAGTACTTC
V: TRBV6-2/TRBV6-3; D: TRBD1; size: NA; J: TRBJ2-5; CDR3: CASSYTGTGIRETQYF; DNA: TGTGCCAGCAGTTACACCGGGACAGGGATTCGAGAGACCCAGTACTTC
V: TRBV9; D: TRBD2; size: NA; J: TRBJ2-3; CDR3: CASSASGGGTDTQYF; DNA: TGTGCCAGCAGCGCGAGCGGGGGTGGCACAGATACGCAGTATTTT
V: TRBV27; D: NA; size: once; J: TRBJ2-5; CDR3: CAPKGGAQETQYF; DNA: TGTGCCCCGAAGGGGGGGGCCCAAGAGACCCAGTACTTC
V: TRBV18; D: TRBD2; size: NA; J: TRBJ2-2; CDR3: CASSRGGQSNTGELFF; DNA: TGTGCCAGCTCGCGGGGGGGACAATCGAACACCGGGGAGCTGTTTTTT
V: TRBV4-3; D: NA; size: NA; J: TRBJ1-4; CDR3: CASSQGGYNEKLFF; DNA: TGCGCCAGCAGCCAAGGAGGGTATAATGAAAAACTGTTTTTT
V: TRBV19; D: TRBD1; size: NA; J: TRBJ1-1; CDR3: CASSIQFSGGTEAFF; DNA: TGTGCCAGTAGTATCCAGTTTTCAGGGGGAACTGAAGCTTTCTTT
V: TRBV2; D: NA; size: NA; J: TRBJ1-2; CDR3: CASSDGGYTF; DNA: TGTGCCAGCAGTGATGGCGGCTACACCTTC
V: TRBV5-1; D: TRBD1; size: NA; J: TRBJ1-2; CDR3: CASSLGDRGIRSYTF; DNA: TGCGCCAGCAGCTTGGGGGACAGGGGGATTAGAAGCTACACCTTC
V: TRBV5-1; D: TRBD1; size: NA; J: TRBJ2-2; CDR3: CASSLDGQGGELFF; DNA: TGCGCCAGCAGCTTGGATGGACAGGGAGGGGAGCTGTTTTTT
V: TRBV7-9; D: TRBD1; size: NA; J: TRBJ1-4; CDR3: CASSSGQGSEKLFF; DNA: TGTGCCAGCAGCTCGGGACAGGGTAGTGAAAAACTGTTTTTT
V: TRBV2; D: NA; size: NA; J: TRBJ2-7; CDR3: CASNVDQGWEQYF; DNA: TGTGCCAGCAACGTCGACCAGGGGTGGGAGCAGTACTTC
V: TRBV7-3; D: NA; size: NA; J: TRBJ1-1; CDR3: CASSSMRGVVEAFF; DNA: TGTGCCAGCAGCTCTATGCGGGGAGTTGTTGAAGCTTTCTTT
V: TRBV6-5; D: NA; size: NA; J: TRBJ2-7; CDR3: CASSYAGNRAYEQYF; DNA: TGTGCCAGCAGTTACGCCGGCAACAGGGCCTACGAGCAGTACTTC
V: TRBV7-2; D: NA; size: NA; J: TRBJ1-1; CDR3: CASSFQGPEAFF; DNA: TGTGCCAGCAGCTTCCAGGGCCCTGAAGCTTTCTTT
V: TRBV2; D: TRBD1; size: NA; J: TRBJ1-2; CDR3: CASSGTGYGYTF; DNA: TGTGCCAGCAGTGGGACAGGGTACGGCTACACCTTC
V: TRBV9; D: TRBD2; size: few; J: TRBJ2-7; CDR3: CASSSSGGFEQYF; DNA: TGTGCCAGCAGCTCTAGCGGGGGGTTCGAGCAGTACTTC
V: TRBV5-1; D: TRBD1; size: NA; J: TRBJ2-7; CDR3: CASSLGTGGFYEQYF; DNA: TGCGCCAGCAGCTTGGGGACAGGGGGCTTCTACGAGCAGTACTTC
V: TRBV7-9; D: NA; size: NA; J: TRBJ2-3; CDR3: CASSKQTDTQYF; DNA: TGTGCCAGCAGCAAACAGACAGATACGCAGTATTTT
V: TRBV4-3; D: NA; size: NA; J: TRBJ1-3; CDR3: CASSQDRGGTGNTIYF; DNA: TGCGCCAGCAGCCAAGATAGGGGGGGCACTGGAAACACCATATATTTT
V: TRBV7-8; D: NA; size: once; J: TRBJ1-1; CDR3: CASSFADSNTEAFF; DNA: TGTGCCAGCAGCTTCGCGGACAGTAACACTGAAGCTTTCTTT
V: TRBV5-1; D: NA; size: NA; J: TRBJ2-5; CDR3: CASSLRGVQETQYF; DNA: TGCGCCAGCAGCTTGCGGGGAGTCCAAGAGACCCAGTACTTC
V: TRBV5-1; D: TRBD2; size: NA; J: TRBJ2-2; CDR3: CASSPGLAGGTGELFF; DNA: TGCGCCAGCAGCCCCGGACTAGCGGGGGGCACCGGGGAGCTGTTTTTT
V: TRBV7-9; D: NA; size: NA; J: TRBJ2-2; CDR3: CASRWGDTGELFF; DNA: TGTGCCAGCAGATGGGGGGACACCGGGGAGCTGTTTTTT
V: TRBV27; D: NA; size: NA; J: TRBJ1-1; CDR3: CASSRQLTGTEAFF; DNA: TGTGCCAGCAGCAGACAGTTGACCGGCACTGAAGCTTTCTTT
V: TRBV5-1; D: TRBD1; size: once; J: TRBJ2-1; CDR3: CASGTGTGDNEQFF; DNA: TGCGCCAGCGGAACCGGGACAGGGGACAATGAGCAGTTCTTC
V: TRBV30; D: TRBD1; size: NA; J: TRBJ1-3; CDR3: CAWGDSIGNTIYF; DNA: TGTGCCTGGGGGGACAGTATTGGAAACACCATATATTTT
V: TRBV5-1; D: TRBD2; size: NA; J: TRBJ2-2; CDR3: CASSSSGGASTGELFF; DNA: TGCGCCAGCAGCTCAAGCGGGGGGGCGAGTACCGGGGAGCTGTTTTTT
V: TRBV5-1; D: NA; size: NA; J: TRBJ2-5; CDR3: CASSLQGLETQYF; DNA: TGCGCCAGCAGCTTACAGGGTTTGGAGACCCAGTACTTC
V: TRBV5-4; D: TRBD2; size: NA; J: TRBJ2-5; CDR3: CASTPSGGPWETQYF; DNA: TGTGCCAGCACCCCTAGCGGGGGGCCGTGGGAGACCCAGTACTTC
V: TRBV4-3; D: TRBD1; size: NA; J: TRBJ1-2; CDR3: CASSRDSETDGYTF; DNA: TGCGCCAGCAGCCGGGACAGCGAAACGGATGGCTACACCTTC
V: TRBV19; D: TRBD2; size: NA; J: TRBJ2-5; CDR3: CASSIRRLAGKETQYF; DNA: TGTGCCAGTAGTATCCGGAGACTAGCGGGGAAAGAGACCCAGTACTTC
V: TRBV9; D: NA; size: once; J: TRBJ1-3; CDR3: CASSPQSESTGNTIYF; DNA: TGTGCCAGCAGCCCCCAATCGGAGTCTACGGGAAACACCATATATTTT
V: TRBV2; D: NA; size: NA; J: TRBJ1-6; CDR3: CASRKGQNNSPLHF; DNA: TGTGCCAGCAGGAAAGGACAGAATAATTCACCCCTCCACTTT
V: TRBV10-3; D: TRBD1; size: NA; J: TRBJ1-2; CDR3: CAISETGVSYGYTF; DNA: TGTGCCATCAGTGAAACAGGGGTCTCCTATGGCTACACCTTC
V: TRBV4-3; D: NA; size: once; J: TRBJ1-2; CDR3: CASSQDPQGYGYTF; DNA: TGCGCCAGCAGCCAAGATCCCCAGGGCTATGGCTACACCTTC
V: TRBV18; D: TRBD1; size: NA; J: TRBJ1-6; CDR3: CASSWDRGTLHF; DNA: TGTGCCAGCTCATGGGACAGGGGCACCCTCCACTTT
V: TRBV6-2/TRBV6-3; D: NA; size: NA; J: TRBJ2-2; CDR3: CASSYTSGNTGELFF; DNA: TGTGCCAGCAGTTACACTAGTGGGAACACCGGGGAGCTGTTTTTT
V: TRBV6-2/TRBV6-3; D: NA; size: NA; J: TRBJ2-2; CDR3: CASRYIVNTGELFF; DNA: TGTGCCAGCAGGTACATCGTCAACACCGGGGAGCTGTTTTTT
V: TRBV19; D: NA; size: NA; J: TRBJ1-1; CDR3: CASSEVIRFRAFF; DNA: TGTGCCAGTAGTGAAGTGATCAGGTTTCGAGCTTTCTTT
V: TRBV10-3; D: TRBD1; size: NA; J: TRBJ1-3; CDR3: CAISGLTGFGNTIYF; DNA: TGTGCCATCAGTGGCCTGACAGGGTTTGGAAACACCATATATTTT
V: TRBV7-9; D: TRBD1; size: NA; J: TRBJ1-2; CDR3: CASSSPGQGDGYTF; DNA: TGTGCCAGCAGCTCTCCGGGTCAGGGGGATGGCTACACCTTC
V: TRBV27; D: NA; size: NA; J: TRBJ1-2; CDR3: CASRLRGVANYGYTF; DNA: TGTGCCAGCAGATTACGGGGGGTTGCTAACTATGGCTACACCTTC
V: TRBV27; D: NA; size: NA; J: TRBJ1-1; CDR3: CASSLTWRTEAFF; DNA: TGTGCCAGCAGTTTGACCTGGAGGACTGAAGCTTTCTTT
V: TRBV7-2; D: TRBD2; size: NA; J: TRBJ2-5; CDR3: CASSPAGLAGEGAQYF; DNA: TGTGCCAGCAGCCCCGCCGGGCTAGCGGGGGAAGGGGCCCAGTACTTC
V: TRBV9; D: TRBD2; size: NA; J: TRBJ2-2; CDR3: CASSRGGAVTGELFF; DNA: TGTGCCAGCAGCCGCGGGGGGGCGGTGACCGGGGAGCTGTTTTTT
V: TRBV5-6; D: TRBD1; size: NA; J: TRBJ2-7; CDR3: CASSLVGQDTGF; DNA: TGTGCCAGCAGCTTGGTGGGACAGGACACGGGCTTC
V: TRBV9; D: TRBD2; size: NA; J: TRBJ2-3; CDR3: CASSVGIAGGSDTQYF; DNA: TGTGCCAGCAGCGTAGGAATAGCGGGGGGATCAGATACGCAGTATTTT
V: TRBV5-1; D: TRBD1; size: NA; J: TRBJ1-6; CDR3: CASSVGQGNSPLHF; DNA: TGCGCCAGCAGCGTGGGACAGGGGAATTCACCCCTCCACTTT
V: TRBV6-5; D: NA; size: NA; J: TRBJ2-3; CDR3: CASSSDFSGQYF; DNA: TGTGCCAGCAGCAGCGATTTTTCGGGGCAGTATTTT
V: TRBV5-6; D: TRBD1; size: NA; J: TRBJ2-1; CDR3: CASSPGTDSSYNEQFF; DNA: TGTGCCAGCAGCCCCGGGACAGATAGCTCCTACAATGAGCAGTTCTTC
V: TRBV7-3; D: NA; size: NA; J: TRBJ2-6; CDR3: CASSLISGSGANVLTF; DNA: TGTGCCAGCAGCTTAATTTCGGGGTCTGGGGCCAACGTCCTGACTTTC
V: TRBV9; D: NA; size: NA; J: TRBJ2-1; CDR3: CASRADPYNEQFF; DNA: TGTGCCAGCAGAGCGGACCCCTACAATGAGCAGTTCTTC
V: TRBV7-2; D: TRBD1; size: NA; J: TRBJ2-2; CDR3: CASSPIDRAGELFF; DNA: TGTGCCAGCAGCCCCATCGACAGGGCCGGGGAGCTGTTTTTT
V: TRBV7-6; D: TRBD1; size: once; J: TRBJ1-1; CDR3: CASSPRTGLNTEAFF; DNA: TGTGCCAGCAGCCCTCGGACAGGGCTGAACACTGAAGCTTTCTTT
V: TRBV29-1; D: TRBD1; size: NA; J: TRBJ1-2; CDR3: CSVNRDRGYGYTF; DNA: TGCAGCGTCAACCGGGACAGGGGCTATGGCTACACCTTC
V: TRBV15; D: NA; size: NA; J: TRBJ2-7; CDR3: CATSRDSDYEQYF; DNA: TGTGCCACCAGCAGAGATTCAGATTACGAGCAGTACTTC
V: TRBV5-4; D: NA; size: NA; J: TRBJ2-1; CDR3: CASSLEGGGAYNEQFF; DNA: TGTGCCAGCAGCTTGGAGGGTGGCGGGGCCTACAATGAGCAGTTCTTC
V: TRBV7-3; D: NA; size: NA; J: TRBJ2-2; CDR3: CASSLRASWNTGELFF; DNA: TGTGCCAGCAGCTTAAGGGCTAGCTGGAACACCGGGGAGCTGTTTTTT